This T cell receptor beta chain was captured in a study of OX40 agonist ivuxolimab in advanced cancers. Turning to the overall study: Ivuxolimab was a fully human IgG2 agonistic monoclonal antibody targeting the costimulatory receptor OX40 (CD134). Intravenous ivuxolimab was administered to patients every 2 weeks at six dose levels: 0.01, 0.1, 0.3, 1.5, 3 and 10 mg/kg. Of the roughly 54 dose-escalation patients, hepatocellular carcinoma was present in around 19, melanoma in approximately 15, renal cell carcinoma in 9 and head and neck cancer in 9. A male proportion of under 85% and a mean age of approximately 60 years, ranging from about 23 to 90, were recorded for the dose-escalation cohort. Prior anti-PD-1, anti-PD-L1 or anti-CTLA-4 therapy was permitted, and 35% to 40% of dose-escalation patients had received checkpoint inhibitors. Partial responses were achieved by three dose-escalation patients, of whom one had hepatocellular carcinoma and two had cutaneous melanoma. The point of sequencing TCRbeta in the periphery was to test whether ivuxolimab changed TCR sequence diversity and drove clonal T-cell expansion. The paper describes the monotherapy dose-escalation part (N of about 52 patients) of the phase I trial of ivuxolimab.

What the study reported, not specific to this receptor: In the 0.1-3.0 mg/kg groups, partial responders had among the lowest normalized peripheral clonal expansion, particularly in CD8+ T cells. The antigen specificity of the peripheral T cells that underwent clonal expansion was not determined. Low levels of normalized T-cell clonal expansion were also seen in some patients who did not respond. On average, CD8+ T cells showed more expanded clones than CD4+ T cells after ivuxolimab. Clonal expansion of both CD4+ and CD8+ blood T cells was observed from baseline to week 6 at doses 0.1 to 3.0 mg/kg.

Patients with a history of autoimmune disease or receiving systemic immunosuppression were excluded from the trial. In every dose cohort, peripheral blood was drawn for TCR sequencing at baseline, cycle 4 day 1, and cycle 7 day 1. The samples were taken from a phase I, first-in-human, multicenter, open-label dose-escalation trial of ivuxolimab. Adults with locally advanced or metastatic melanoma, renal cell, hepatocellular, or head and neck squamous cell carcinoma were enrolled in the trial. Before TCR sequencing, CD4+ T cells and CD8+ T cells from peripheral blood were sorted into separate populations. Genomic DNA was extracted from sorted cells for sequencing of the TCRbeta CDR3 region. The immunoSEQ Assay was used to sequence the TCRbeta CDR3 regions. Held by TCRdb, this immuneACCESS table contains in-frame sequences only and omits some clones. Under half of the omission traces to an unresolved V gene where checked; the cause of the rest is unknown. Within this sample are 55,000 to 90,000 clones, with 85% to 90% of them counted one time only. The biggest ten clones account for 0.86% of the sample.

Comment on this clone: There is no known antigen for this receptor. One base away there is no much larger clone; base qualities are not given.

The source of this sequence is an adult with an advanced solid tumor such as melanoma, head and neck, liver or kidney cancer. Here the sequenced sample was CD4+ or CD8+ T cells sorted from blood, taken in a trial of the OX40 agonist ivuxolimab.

The encoded CDR3 is CASSAAGTSGSYEQYF. The nucleotide sequence reads as follows: TGTGCCAGCAGCGCCGCCGGGACTAGCGGATCCTACGAGCAGTACTTC. The sequence is built from TRBV7-3 and TRBJ2-7; 11 middle bases align to TRBD2. From the cysteine through the phenylalanine, the CDR3 covers 16 amino acids. Only the CDR3 region is kept as DNA, spanning 48 bases read in frame from base 1. Clipping removes 5 bases from V and 1 base from J, with 7 as the unmatched junction base count. CDR1 and CDR2, per the germline V gene, are SGHTA and FQGTGA.